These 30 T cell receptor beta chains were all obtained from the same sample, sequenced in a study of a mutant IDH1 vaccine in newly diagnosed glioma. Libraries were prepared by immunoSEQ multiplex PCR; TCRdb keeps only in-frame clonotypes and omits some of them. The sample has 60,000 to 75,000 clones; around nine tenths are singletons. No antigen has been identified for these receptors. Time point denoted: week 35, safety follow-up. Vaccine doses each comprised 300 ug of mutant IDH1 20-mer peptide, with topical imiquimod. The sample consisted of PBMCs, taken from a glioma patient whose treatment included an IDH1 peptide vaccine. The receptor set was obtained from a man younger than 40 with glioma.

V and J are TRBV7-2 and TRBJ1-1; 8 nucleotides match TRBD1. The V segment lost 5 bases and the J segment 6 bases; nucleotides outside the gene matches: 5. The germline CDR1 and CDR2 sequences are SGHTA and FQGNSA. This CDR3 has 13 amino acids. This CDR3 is CASSQQGAAEAFF. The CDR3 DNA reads TGTGCCAGCAGCCAGCAGGGGGCGGCTGAAGCTTTCTTT.

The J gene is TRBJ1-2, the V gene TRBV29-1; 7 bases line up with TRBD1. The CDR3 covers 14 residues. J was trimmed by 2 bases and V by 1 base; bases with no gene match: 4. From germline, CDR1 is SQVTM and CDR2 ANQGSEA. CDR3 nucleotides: TGCAGCGTTGAAGTGACAGGGCGAAACTATGGCTACACCTTC. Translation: CSVEVTGRNYGYTF. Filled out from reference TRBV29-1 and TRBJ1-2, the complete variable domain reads SAVISQKPSRDICQRGTSLTIQCQVDSQVTMMFWYRQQPGQSLTLIATANQGSEATYESGFVIDKFPISRPNLTFSTLTVSNMSPEDSSIYLCSVEVTGRNYGYTFGSGTRLTVV.

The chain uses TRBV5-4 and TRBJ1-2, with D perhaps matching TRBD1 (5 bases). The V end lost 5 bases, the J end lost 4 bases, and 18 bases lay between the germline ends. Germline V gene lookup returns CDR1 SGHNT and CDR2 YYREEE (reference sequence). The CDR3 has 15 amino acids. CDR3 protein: CASRSRGSVLYGYTF. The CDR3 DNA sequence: TGTGCCAGCAGGTCTCGGGGGTCAGTCCTCTATGGCTACACCTTC. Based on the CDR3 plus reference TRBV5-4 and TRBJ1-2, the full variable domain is ETGVTQSPTHLIKTRGQQVTLRCSSQSGHNTVSWYQQALGQGPQFIFQYYREEENGRGNFPPRFSGLQFPNYSSELNVNALELDDSALYLCASRSRGSVLYGYTFGSGTRLTVV.

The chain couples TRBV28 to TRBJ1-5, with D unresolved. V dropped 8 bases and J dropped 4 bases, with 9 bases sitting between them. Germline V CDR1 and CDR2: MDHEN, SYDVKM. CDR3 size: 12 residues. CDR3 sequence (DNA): TGTGCCAGCGGTTCTGGGAATCAGCCCCAGCATTTT. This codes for CASGSGNQPQHF.

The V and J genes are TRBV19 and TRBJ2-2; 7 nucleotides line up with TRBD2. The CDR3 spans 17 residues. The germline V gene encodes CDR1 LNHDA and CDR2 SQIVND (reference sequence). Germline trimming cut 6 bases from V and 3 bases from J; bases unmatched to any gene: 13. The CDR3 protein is CASSNPRGREDTGELFF. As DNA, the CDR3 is TGTGCCAGTAGCAACCCACGGGGACGGGAGGACACCGGGGAGCTGTTTTTT.

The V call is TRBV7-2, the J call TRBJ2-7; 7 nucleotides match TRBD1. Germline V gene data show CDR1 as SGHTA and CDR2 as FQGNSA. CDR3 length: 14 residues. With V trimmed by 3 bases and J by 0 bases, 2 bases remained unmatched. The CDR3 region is CASSFGTDSYEQYF. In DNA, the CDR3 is TGTGCCAGCAGCTTCGGGACAGACTCCTACGAGCAGTACTTC.

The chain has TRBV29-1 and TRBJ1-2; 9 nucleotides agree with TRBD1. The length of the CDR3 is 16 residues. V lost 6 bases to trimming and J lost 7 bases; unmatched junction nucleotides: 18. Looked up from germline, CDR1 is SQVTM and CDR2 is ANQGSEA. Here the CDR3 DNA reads TGCAGCGTAGCACGACCGACCGGGACAGGGTCGCGTGGCTACACCTTC. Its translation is CSVARPTGTGSRGYTF. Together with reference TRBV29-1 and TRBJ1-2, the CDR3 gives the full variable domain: SAVISQKPSRDICQRGTSLTIQCQVDSQVTMMFWYRQQPGQSLTLIATANQGSEATYESGFVIDKFPISRPNLTFSTLTVSNMSPEDSSIYLCSVARPTGTGSRGYTFGSGTRLTVV.

CDR3 coding DNA: TGTGCCAGCAGTGAAACGGGGAGGGACAGGGGTGATGGCTACACCTTC. Residues: CASSETGRDRGDGYTF. The chain employs TRBV2 and TRBJ1-2, with 10 bases that match TRBD1. The CDR3 has 16 amino acids. CDR1 and CDR2 (germline): SNHLY, FYNNEI. The trim removed 2 bases at V and 6 bases at J, leaving 9 bases unmatched. The full variable domain, with the rest looked up from reference TRBV2 and TRBJ1-2, is EPEVTQTPSHQVTQMGQEVILRCVPISNHLYFYWYRQILGQKVEFLVSFYNNEISEKSEIFDDQFSVERPDGSNFTLKIRSTKLEDSAMYFCASSETGRDRGDGYTFGSGTRLTVV.

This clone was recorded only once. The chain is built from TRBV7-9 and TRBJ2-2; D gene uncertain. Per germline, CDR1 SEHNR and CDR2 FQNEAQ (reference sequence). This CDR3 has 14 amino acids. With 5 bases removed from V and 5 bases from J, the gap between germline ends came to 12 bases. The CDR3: CASSKTRETGELFF. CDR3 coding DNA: TGTGCCAGCAGCAAGACCAGAGAAACCGGGGAGCTGTTTTTT.

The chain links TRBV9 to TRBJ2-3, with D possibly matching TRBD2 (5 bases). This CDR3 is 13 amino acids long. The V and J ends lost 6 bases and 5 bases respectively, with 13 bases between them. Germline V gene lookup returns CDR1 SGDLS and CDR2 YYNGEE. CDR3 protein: CASTWTEGDTQYF. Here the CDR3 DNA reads TGTGCCAGCACCTGGACTGAAGGAGATACGCAGTATTTT.

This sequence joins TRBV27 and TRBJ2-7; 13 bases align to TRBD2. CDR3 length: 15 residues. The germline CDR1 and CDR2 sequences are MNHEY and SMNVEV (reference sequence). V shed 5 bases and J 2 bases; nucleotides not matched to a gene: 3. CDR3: CASSMGLAGTYEQYF. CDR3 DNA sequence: TGTGCCAGCAGTATGGGACTAGCGGGGACCTACGAGCAGTACTTC.

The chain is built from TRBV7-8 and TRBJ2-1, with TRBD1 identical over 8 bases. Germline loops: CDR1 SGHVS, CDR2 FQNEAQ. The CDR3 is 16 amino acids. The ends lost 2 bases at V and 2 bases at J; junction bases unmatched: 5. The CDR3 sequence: CASSLPPTGAYNEQFF. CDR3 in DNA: TGTGCCAGCAGCTTACCCCCGACAGGGGCCTACAATGAGCAGTTCTTC.

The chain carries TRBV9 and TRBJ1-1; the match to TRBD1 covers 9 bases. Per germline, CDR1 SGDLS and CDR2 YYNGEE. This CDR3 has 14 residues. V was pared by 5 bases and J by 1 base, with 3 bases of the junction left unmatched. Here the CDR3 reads CASRMGQGNTEAFF. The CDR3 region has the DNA TGTGCCAGCAGAATGGGACAGGGGAACACTGAAGCTTTCTTT.

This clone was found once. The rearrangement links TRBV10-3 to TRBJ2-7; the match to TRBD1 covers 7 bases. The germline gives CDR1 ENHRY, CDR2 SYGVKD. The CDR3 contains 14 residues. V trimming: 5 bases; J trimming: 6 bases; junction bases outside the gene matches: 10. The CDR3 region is CAISKGGASSEQYF. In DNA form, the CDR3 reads TGTGCCATCAGTAAAGGGGGCGCGTCGTCCGAGCAGTACTTC.

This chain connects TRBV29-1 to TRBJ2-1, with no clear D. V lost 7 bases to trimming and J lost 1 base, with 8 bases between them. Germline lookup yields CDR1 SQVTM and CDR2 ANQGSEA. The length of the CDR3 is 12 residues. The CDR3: CSAPWSYNEQFF. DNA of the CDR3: TGCAGCGCCCCCTGGTCCTACAATGAGCAGTTCTTC.

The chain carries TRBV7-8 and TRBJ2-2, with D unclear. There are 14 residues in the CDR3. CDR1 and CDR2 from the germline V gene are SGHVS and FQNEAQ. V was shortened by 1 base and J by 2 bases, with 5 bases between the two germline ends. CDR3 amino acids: CASSLGGNTGELFF. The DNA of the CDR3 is TGTGCCAGCAGCTTAGGGGGTAACACCGGGGAGCTGTTTTTT.

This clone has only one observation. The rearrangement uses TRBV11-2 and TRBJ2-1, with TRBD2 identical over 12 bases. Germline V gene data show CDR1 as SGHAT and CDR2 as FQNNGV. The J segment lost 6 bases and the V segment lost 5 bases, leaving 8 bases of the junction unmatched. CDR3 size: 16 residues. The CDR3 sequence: CASSLLAGGPVNEQFF. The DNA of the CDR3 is TGTGCCAGCAGCCTCCTAGCGGGGGGGCCGGTCAATGAGCAGTTCTTC.

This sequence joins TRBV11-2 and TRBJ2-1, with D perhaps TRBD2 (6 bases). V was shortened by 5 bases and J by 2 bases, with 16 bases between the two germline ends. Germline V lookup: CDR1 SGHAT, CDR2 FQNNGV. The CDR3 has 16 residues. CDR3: CASSVLTGVPYNEQFF. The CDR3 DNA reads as TGTGCCAGCAGCGTCCTAACGGGGGTTCCCTACAATGAGCAGTTCTTC.

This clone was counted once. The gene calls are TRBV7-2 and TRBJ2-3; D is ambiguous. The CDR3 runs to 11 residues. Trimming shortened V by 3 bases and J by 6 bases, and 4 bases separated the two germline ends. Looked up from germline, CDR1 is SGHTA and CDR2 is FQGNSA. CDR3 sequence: CASSLDDTQYF. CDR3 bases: TGTGCCAGCAGCTTGGATGATACGCAGTATTTT.

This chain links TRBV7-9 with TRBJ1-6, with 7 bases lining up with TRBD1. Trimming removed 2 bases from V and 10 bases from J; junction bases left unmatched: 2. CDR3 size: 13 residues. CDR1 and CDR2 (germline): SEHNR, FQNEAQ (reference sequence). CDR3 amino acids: CASSLQGDSPLHF. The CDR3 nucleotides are TGTGCCAGCAGCTTACAGGGGGACTCACCCCTCCACTTT.

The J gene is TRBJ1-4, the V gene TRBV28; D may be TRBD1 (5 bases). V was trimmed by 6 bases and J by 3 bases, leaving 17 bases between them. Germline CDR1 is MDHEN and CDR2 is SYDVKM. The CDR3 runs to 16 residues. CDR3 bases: TGTGCCAGCAGGGGTCTCGGAGGGGCGCCTAATGAAAAACTGTTTTTT. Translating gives CASRGLGGAPNEKLFF.

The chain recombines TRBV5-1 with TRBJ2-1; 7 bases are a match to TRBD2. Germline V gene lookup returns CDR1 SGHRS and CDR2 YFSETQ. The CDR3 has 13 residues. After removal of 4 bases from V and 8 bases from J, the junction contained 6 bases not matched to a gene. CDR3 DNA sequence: TGCGCCAGCAGCCCCGGACTAGTCCATGAGCAGTTCTTC. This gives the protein CASSPGLVHEQFF.

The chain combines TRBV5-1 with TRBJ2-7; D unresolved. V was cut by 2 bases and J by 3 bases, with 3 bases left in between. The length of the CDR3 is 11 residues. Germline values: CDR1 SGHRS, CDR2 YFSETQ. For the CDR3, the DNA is TGCGCCAGCAGCTTATACTACGAGCAGTACTTC. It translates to CASSLYYEQYF.

DNA of the CDR3: TGTGCCAGCAGCTCTGGGACATTCTACAATGAGCAGTTCTTC. It codes for CASSSGTFYNEQFF. The V and J genes are TRBV9 and TRBJ2-1, with D perhaps TRBD1 (6 bases). The CDR3 covers 14 residues. Germline CDR1 is SGDLS and CDR2 is YYNGEE. V was clipped by 4 bases and J by 3 bases, with 11 bases between them.

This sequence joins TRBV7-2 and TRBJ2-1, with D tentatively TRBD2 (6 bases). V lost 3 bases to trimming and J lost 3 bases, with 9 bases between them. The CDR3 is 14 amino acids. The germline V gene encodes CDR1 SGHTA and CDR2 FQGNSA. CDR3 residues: CASSFGLFYNEQFF. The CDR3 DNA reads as TGTGCCAGCAGCTTCGGACTATTCTACAATGAGCAGTTCTTC.

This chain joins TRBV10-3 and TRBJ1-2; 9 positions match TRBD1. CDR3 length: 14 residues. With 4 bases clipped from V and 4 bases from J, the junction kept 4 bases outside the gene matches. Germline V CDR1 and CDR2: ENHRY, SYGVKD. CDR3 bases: TGTGCCATCAGTGGGGACAGGGTTGCCTATGGCTACACCTTC. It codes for CAISGDRVAYGYTF.

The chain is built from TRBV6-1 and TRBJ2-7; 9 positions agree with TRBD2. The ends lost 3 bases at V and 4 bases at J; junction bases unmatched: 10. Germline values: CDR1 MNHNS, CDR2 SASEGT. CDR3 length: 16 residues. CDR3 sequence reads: CASSDPRASGEYEQYF. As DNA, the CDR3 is TGTGCCAGCAGTGACCCCCGGGCTAGCGGGGAATACGAGCAGTACTTC.

The CDR3 coding sequence is TGTGCCAGCAGTCGGGGTTTAACAGATACGCAGTATTTT. It encodes CASSRGLTDTQYF. The genes are TRBV5-8 and TRBJ2-3, with a tentative D call TRBD2 (5 bases). The CDR3 loop spans 13 amino acids. The germline V and J ends were trimmed by 5 bases and 3 bases, with 10 bases remaining between them. Per the germline V gene, CDR1 is SGHTS and CDR2 is YDEGEE.

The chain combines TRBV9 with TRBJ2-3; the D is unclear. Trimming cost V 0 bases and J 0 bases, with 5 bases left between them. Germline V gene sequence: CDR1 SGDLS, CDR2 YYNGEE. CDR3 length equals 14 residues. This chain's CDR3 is CASSVDPSTDTQYF. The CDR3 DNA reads TGTGCCAGCAGCGTAGACCCTAGCACAGATACGCAGTATTTT.

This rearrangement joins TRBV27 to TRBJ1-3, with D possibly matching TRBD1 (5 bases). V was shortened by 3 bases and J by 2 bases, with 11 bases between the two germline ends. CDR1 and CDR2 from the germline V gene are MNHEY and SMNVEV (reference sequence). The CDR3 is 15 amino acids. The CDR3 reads CASSFGGAPGNTIYF. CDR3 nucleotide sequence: TGTGCCAGCAGTTTCGGTGGGGCGCCTGGAAACACCATATATTTT.